The rows below give T cell receptor beta chains drawn from one sample of a study of radiotherapy plus CTLA-4 blockade in lung cancer. Data came from immunoSEQ multiplex PCR; TCRdb stores just in-frame clones and leaves some out. The table includes about 39,000 clones, approximately 79% detected once. Sequenced here: peripheral blood, sampled from a patient treated with radiotherapy plus ipilimumab. The receptor source for this set is a human donor with non-small cell lung cancer that progressed on radiotherapy plus ipilimumab. The CDR3 runs from the conserved cysteine through the conserved F or W. The D gene is left open where the match is weak. The size field is filled for only some rows; it gives once, few, many or a size class.

>TRBJ1-2|14|.|.|TRBV7-2
CASSPVSGGYGYTF
TGTGCCAGCAGCCCCGTTTCAGGAGGCTATGGCTACACCTTC
>TRBJ2-7|15|once|TRBD1|TRBV4-2
CASSQDGTGSEEQYF
TGTGCCAGCAGCCAAGATGGGACAGGGTCTGAGGAGCAGTACTTC
>TRBJ1-3|15|once|.|TRBV19
CASSLDPGSGNTIYF
TGTGCCAGTAGCCTCGACCCGGGATCTGGAAACACCATATATTTT
>TRBJ2-1|14|.|.|TRBV7-6
CASSLPDGGLEQFF
TGTGCCAGCAGCTTACCCGACGGGGGACTGGAGCAGTTCTTC
>TRBJ2-1|15|.|.|TRBV19
CASSIARISGNEQFF
TGTGCCAGTAGTATTGCCCGAATATCGGGGAATGAGCAGTTCTTC
>TRBJ2-5|15|.|.|TRBV4-1
CASSQDGPTLETQYF
TGCGCCAGCAGCCAAGATGGGCCAACCTTGGAGACCCAGTACTTC
>TRBJ1-1|15|.|.|TRBV18
CASSPVQGGFTEAFF
TGTGCCAGCTCACCAGTACAGGGAGGGTTCACTGAAGCTTTCTTT
>TRBJ2-1|16|.|.|TRBV7-2
CASSLTREGAANEQFF
TGTGCCAGCAGCTTAACGCGAGAGGGTGCGGCAAATGAGCAGTTCTTC
>TRBJ1-6|14|.|.|TRBV6-6
CASNLYRDESPLHF
TGTGCCAGCAACCTATACAGGGACGAATCACCCCTCCACTTT
>TRBJ2-7|14|.|TRBD2|TRBV5-4
CASSSDGGAYEQYF
TGTGCCAGCAGCTCGGACGGGGGGGCGTACGAGCAGTACTTC
>TRBJ2-7|13|once|.|TRBV19
CASSPTQNYEQYF
TGTGCCAGTAGTCCCACACAGAATTACGAGCAGTACTTC
>TRBJ1-5|13|.|TRBD1|TRBV29-1
CSVGRGRGQPQHF
TGCAGCGTTGGCAGGGGGCGCGGGCAGCCCCAGCATTTT
>TRBJ2-3|16|.|.|TRBV4-3
CASSQVEGAGSDTQYF
TGCGCCAGCAGCCAAGTGGAGGGGGCTGGTTCAGATACGCAGTATTTT
>TRBJ2-7|13|.|.|TRBV18
CASSLREGVEQYF
TGTGCCAGCTCACTTAGGGAGGGGGTCGAGCAGTACTTC
>TRBJ2-3|19|.|TRBD1|TRBV29-1
CSLGGRGQTNEGGTDTQYF
TGCAGCCTTGGGGGTCGGGGACAGACCAACGAGGGGGGCACAGATACGCAGTATTTT
>TRBJ1-4|18|.|.|TRBV12-2
CASRFATARSATNEKLFF
TGTGCAAGTCGCTTCGCGACAGCCAGGTCAGCAACTAATGAAAAACTGTTTTTT
>TRBJ1-1|13|.|.|TRBV7-9
CASSRGGSREAFF
TGTGCCAGCAGCCGGGGAGGATCTCGGGAAGCTTTCTTT
>TRBJ1-6|13|few|.|TRBV10-2
CASLTGYGSPLHF
TGCGCCAGCCTTACAGGATATGGGTCACCCCTCCACTTT
>TRBJ2-5|11|.|.|TRBV25-1
CASSALETQYF
TGTGCCAGCAGTGCGTTAGAGACCCAGTACTTC
>TRBJ2-2|15|.|.|TRBV7-8
CASSSRVSNTGELFF
TGTGCCAGCAGCTCCAGGGTGTCGAACACCGGGGAGCTGTTTTTT
>TRBJ2-7|15|.|TRBD2|TRBV5-1
CASSLGTSGSYEQYF
TGCGCCAGCAGCTTAGGGACTAGCGGCTCCTACGAGCAGTACTTC
>TRBJ1-5|14|.|.|TRBV5-1
CASSLGQSNQPQHF
TGCGCCAGCAGCCTAGGACAGAGCAATCAGCCCCAGCATTTT
>TRBJ1-1|15|.|.|TRBV12-5
CASGLPSSGGPEAFF
TGTGCTAGTGGTTTGCCCTCCTCGGGTGGCCCTGAAGCTTTCTTT
>TRBJ2-5|12|.|TRBD1|TRBV5-1
CASSTGAETQYF
TGCGCCAGCAGCACAGGGGCTGAGACCCAGTACTTC
>TRBJ2-1|14|.|.|TRBV7-9
CASSRRDGGHEQFF
TGTGCCAGCAGCCGTCGGGACGGAGGGCATGAGCAGTTCTTC
>TRBJ2-1|17|.|.|TRBV27
CASSSRTGTRLYNEQFF
TGTGCCAGCAGTTCCAGGACCGGGACACGACTGTACAATGAGCAGTTCTTC
>TRBJ1-2|13|few|.|TRBV6-5
CASRLTGFYGYTF
TGTGCCAGCAGGTTAACGGGGTTCTATGGCTACACCTTC
>TRBJ2-1|15|.|TRBD2|TRBV7-2
CASSLVGGKYNEQFF
TGTGCCAGCAGCTTAGTGGGGGGGAAATACAATGAGCAGTTCTTC
>TRBJ1-1|14|few|.|TRBV18
CASSLKSRDTEAFF
TGTGCCAGCTCACTAAAGTCCAGGGACACTGAAGCTTTCTTT
>TRBJ1-4|15|.|.|TRBV2
CASRTGRGTNEKLFF
TGTGCCAGCCGAACTGGGAGGGGGACTAATGAAAAACTGTTTTTT
>TRBJ1-1|16|.|.|TRBV29-1
CSVKDLGQQLNTEAFF
TGCAGCGTTAAAGATCTAGGACAGCAACTGAACACTGAAGCTTTCTTT
>TRBJ1-1|13|.|.|TRBV19
CASRGGFNTEAFF
TGTGCCAGTAGAGGGGGTTTCAACACTGAAGCTTTCTTT
>TRBJ2-7|14|.|TRBD1|TRBV9
CASSPRQGAYEQYF
TGTGCCAGCAGCCCCCGACAGGGTGCCTACGAGCAGTACTTC
>TRBJ1-1|21|once|.|TRBV7-8
CASSLSDTAGATTRGHTEAFF
TGTGCCAGCAGCTTATCGGACACCGCAGGGGCGACGACCCGAGGGCACACTGAAGCTTTCTTT
>TRBJ2-7|14|.|.|TRBV6-6
CASSSPPDSYEQYF
TGTGCCAGCAGTTCTCCCCCAGACTCCTACGAGCAGTACTTC
>TRBJ2-2|12|.|.|TRBV23-1
CASSQSYGELFF
TGCGCCAGCAGTCAATCGTACGGGGAGCTGTTTTTT
>TRBJ2-7|15|.|TRBD2|TRBV9
CASSATSGYPYEQYF
TGTGCCAGCAGCGCAACTAGCGGGTACCCCTACGAGCAGTACTTC
>TRBJ1-1|14|.|TRBD1|TRBV10-1
CASRSDRGNTEAFF
TGCGCCAGCAGGTCGGACAGGGGAAACACTGAAGCTTTCTTT
>TRBJ2-7|15|few|TRBD2|TRBV11-2
CASSLSERGNYEQYF
TGTGCCAGCAGCTTATCGGAGCGGGGCAACTACGAGCAGTACTTC
>TRBJ2-5|15|once|.|TRBV5-1
CASYNGGQPRETQYF
TGCGCCAGCTACAACGGGGGACAGCCTCGGGAGACCCAGTACTTC
>TRBJ2-1|12|.|.|TRBV5-4
CASSLDRNEQFF
TGTGCCAGCAGCTTGGATCGGAATGAGCAGTTCTTC
>TRBJ2-2|15|once|TRBD1|TRBV18
CASSILTGDTGELFF
TGTGCCAGCTCAATTTTGACAGGGGACACCGGGGAGCTGTTTTTT
>TRBJ1-3|15|.|.|TRBV5-4
CASSLAGGVGNTIYF
TGTGCCAGCAGCTTGGCGGGGGGCGTTGGAAACACCATATATTTT
>TRBJ1-2|16|.|.|TRBV4-2
CASSQDRTAAGYGYTF
TGTGCCAGCAGCCAAGATCGAACAGCCGCGGGGTATGGCTACACCTTC
>TRBJ1-2|16|.|.|TRBV19
CASSIDLWAGSDGYTF
TGTGCCAGTAGTATAGATCTATGGGCAGGGTCTGATGGCTACACCTTC
>TRBJ1-1|14|.|.|TRBV7-9
CASSPRGGDTEAFF
TGTGCCAGCAGCCCACGGGGAGGGGACACTGAAGCTTTCTTT
>TRBJ2-5|14|.|.|TRBV19
CASSIQGAAETQYF
TGTGCCAGTAGTATTCAGGGTGCGGCAGAGACCCAGTACTTC
>TRBJ1-1|16|.|TRBD1|TRBV14
CASSQSQQGGAFQAFF
TGTGCCAGCAGCCAGAGCCAACAGGGGGGCGCGTTCCAAGCTTTCTTT
>TRBJ2-2|14|few|.|TRBV5-1
CASSQDRNTGELFF
TGCGCCAGCAGCCAGGACAGGAACACCGGGGAGCTGTTTTTT
>TRBJ2-7|15|.|TRBD1|TRBV19
CASSIETGSFREQYF
TGTGCCAGTAGTATCGAGACAGGGTCTTTCCGCGAGCAGTACTTC
>TRBJ2-7|14|.|TRBD1|TRBV7-3
CASSIGQGTYEQYF
TGTGCCAGCAGCATCGGACAGGGAACCTACGAGCAGTACTTC
>TRBJ1-1|14|.|TRBD1|TRBV19
CASNDRGRNTEAFF
TGTGCCAGTAATGACAGGGGGCGCAACACTGAAGCTTTCTTT
>TRBJ2-6|15|.|TRBD1|TRBV13
CASSFGQGRANVLTF
TGTGCCAGCAGCTTTGGACAGGGTAGGGCCAACGTCCTGACTTTC